This T cell receptor beta chain was recorded in a study of CD8+ T cells in alopecia areata. It was cDNA, reverse transcribed from extracted RNA, that served as the sequencing template. Repertoires were generated with immunoSEQ multiplex PCR, while TCRdb's copy carries only in-frame clones and drops some. The data show about 210,000 clones, approximately 45% seen once. CDR1 and CDR2 from the germline V gene are SQVTM and ANQGSEA. The V and J ends lost 3 bases and 6 bases respectively, with 15 bases between them. The CDR3 consists of 14 residues. Treatment reported: oral pan-JAK inhibitor, 5-10 mg twice daily.

The V gene is TRBV29-1, the J gene TRBJ2-1, with D perhaps TRBD2 (6 bases). This TCR was sampled from a human donor with alopecia areata. Sequencing was performed on CD4+ T cells sorted from blood, taken at approximately week 36, from a patient treated with tofacitinib. The CDR3 is CSVDRDWMGNEQFF. Here the CDR3 DNA reads TGCAGCGTTGATAGGGACTGGATGGGCAATGAGCAGTTCTTC.